This TCR beta chain originates from a study of T cells after yellow fever vaccination. Study-level results: Weaker overall was a secondary response that nonetheless peaked faster, on day 5 versus 15. Abundant contaminating clonotypes from the bulk population could appear in FACS-sorted repertoires. A minor fraction of clonotypes spanned both CD4 and CD8 compartments.

Concerning this clonotype: Its specificity is not known. One end of the junction is discordant with germline, which a read error may explain.

CDR3 length: 13 residues. Germline assignment: CDR1 MGHRA and CDR2 YSYEKL. A process of 5'RACE template switching, which added a universal primer site and UMIs, was used to make TCR cDNA. Using its own MiXCR run on the 5' RACE reads, TCRdb lists one record per CDR3 protein. The repertoire consists of 60,000 to 85,000 distinct CDR3 sequences, with around 6.5% occurring once and the leading ten covering about 33%. The chain joins TRBV4-1 to TRBJ2-5; a weak D match, TRBD2 (6 bases). This receptor was identified in a man between 18 and 35 years old who received the YFV17D yellow fever vaccine. Here the sequenced sample was CD8+ T cells sorted from PBMCs, taken roughly 5 days after the first yellow fever vaccination. This CDR3 reads CASRDWTKEAQYF. In DNA form, the CDR3 reads TGCGCCAGCCGGGACTGGACTAAAGAGGCCCAGTACTTC.